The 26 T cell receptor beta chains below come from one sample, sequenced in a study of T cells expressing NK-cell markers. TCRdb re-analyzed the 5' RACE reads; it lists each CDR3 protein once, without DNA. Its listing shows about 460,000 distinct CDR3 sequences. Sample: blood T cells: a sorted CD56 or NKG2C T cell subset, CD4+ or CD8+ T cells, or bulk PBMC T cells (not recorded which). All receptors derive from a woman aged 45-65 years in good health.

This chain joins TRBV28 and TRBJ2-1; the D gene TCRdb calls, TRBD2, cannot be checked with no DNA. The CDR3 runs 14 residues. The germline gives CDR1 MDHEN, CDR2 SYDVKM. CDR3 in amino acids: CASSGLAEYNEQFF.

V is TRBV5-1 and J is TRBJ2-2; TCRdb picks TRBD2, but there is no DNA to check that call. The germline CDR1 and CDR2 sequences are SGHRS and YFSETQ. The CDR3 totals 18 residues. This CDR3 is CASSALPSSGTFTGELFF.

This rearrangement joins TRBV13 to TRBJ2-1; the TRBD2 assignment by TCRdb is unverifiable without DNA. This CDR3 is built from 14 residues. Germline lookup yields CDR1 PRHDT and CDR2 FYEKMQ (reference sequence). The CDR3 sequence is CASSTTRRTNEQFF.

The CDR3 loop is CSATGPGGPGANVLTF. This sequence joins TRBV20-1 and TRBJ2-6; absent DNA, TCRdb's TRBD2 call cannot be checked. In germline, CDR1 is DFQATT, CDR2 SNEGSKA (reference sequence). This CDR3 has 16 amino acids.

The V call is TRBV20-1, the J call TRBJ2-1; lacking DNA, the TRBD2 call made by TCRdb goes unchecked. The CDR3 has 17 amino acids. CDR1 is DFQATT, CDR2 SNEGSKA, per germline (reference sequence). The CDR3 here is CSARDRSGGSSYNEQFF.

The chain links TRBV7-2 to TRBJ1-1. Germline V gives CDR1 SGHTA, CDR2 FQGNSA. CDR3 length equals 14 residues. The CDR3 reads CASSIRIQNTEAFF.

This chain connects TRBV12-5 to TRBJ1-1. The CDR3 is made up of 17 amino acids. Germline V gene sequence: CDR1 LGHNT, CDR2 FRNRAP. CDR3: CASGFKAGPRMNTEAFF.

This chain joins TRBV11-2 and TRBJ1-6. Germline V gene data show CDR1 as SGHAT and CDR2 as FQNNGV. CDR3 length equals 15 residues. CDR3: CASSPAMGSAAPLHF.

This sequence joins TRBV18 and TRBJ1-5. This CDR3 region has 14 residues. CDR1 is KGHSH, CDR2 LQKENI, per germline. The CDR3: CASSPGGGRQPQHF.

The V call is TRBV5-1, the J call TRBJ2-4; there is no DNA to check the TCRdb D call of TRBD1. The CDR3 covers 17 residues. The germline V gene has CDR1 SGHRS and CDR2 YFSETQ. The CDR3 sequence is CASSPGQGTSLINIQYF. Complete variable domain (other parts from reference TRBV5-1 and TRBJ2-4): KAGVTQTPRYLIKTRGQQVTLSCSPISGHRSVSWYQQTPGQGLQFLFEYFSETQRNKGNFPGRFSGRQFSNSRSEMNVSTLELGDSALYLCASSPGQGTSLINIQYFGAGTRLSVL.

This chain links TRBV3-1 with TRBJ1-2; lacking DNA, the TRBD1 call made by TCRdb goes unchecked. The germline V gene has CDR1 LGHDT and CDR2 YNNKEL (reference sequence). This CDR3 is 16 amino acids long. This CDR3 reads CASTRKTGQHNYGYTF. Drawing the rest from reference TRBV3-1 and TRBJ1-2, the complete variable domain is DTAVSQTPKYLVTQMGNDKSIKCEQNLGHDTMYWYKQDSKKFLKIMFSYNNKELIINETVPNRFSPKSPDKAHLNLHINSLELGDSAVYFCASTRKTGQHNYGYTFGSGTRLTVV.

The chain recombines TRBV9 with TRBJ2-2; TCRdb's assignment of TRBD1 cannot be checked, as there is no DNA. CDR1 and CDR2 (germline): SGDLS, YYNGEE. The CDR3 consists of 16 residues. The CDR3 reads CASSVVSGRGAGELFF.

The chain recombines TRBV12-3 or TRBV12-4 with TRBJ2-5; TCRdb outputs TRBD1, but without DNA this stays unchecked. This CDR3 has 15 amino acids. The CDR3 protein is CASSRLGGGRETQYF.

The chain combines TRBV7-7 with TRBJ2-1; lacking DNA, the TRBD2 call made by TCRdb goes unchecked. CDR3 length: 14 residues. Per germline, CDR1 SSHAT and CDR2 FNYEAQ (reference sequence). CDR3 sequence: CASSESGRANEQFF.

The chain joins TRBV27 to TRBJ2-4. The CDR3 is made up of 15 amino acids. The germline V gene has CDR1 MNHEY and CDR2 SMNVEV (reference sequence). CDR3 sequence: CASSLSVVAKNIQYF.

CDR3 amino acids: CASSLIRGNEQFF. The chain links TRBV6-6 to TRBJ2-1; TCRdb's assignment of TRBD1 cannot be checked, as there is no DNA. In germline, CDR1 is MNHNY, CDR2 SVGAGI (reference sequence). There are 13 residues in the CDR3.

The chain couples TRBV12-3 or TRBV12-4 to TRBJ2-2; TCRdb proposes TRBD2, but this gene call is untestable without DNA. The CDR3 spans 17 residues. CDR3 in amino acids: CASSLVGGPLFGGELFF.

The CDR3 here is CSSRLAGGLDTQYF. The rearrangement uses TRBV20-1 and TRBJ2-3; without DNA, the TCRdb call of TRBD2 cannot be checked. The germline CDR1 and CDR2 sequences are DFQATT and SNEGSKA (reference sequence). The CDR3 covers 14 residues.

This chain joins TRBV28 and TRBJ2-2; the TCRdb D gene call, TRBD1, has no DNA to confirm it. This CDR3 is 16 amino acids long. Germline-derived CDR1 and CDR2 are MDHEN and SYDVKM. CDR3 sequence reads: CASRAFGQGNTGELFF.

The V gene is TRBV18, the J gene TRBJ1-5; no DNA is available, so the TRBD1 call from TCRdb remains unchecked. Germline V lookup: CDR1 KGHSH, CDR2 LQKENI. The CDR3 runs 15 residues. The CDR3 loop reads CASSKWKGSNQPQHF.

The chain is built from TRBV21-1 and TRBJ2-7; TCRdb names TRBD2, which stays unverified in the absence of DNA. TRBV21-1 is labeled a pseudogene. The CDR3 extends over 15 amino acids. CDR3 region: CASSKAEGGPYEQYF.

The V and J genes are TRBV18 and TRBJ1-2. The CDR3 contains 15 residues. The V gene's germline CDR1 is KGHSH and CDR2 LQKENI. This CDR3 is CASSLTQDFVDGYTF. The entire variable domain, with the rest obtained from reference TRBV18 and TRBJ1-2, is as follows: NAGVMQNPRHLVRRRGQEARLRCSPMKGHSHVYWYRQLPEEGLKFMVYLQKENIIDESGMPKERFSAEFPKEGPSILRIQQVVRGDSAAYFCASSLTQDFVDGYTFGSGTRLTVV.

The CDR3 here is CASSLGLAGTYEQYF. The chain joins TRBV28 to TRBJ2-7; TCRdb calls TRBD2, which cannot be checked without DNA. From germline, CDR1 is MDHEN and CDR2 SYDVKM. The CDR3 consists of 15 residues.

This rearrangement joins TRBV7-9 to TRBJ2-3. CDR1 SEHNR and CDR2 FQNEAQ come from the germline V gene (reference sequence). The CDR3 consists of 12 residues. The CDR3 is CASSYGPDTQYF.

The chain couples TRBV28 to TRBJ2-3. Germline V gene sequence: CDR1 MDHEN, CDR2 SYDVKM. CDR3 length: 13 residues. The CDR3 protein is CASSWSGADTQYF.

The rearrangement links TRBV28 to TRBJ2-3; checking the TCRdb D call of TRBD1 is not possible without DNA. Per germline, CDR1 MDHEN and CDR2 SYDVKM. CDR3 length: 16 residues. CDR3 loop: CASSLRLSGQTDTQYF.